Each of the 14 T cell receptor beta chains below was sequenced from the same sample in a study of PD-L1 blockade in urothelial cancer (dated 2017 in TCRdb). Per the publication, the time point label means: pretreatment peripheral blood. Receptor amplification or capture employed the immunoSEQ multiplex PCR assay. The table was pulled from immuneACCESS by TCRdb, which kept in-frame rearrangements only. Such tables lose some clones; where checked, under half of the loss comes from unresolved V genes, and the rest has no known cause. The sample table records more than 50,000 clones; 81% of these occur just once. Together, the top ten hold about 2.9% of the sample. The sequences come from PBMCs, collected around atezolizumab (anti-PD-L1) treatment. The receptors stem from a man in his sixties or seventies with urothelial cancer.

This chain joins TRBV5-4 and TRBJ2-7, with 8 bases matching TRBD2. Germline lookup yields CDR1 SGHNT and CDR2 YYREEE (reference sequence). CDR3 length: 15 residues. With 3 bases clipped from V and 4 bases from J, the junction kept 9 bases outside the gene matches. CDR3: CASSSGAGGLYEQYF. The CDR3 DNA is TGTGCCAGCAGCTCCGGGGCGGGAGGATTATACGAGCAGTACTTC.

The chain uses TRBV10-3 and TRBJ2-5, with a tentative D call TRBD1 (6 bases). The CDR3 consists of 15 residues. Germline V gene sequence: CDR1 ENHRY, CDR2 SYGVKD. With 6 bases removed from V and 1 base from J, the gap between germline ends came to 15 bases. CDR3 nucleotides: TGTGCCATCAGCCCGCTCGGGACAACCCAAGAGACCCAGTACTTC. Residues: CAISPLGTTQETQYF.

This chain links TRBV25-1 with TRBJ1-2; D is possibly TRBD1 (5 bases). The CDR3 is made up of 15 amino acids. V was shortened by 2 bases and J by 4 bases, with 14 bases between the two germline ends. Germline V CDR1 and CDR2: MGHDK, SYGVNS. CDR3 sequence (DNA): TGTGCCAGCAGTGAAAGGGGCGGTCCCCTCTATGGCTACACCTTC. Its protein product is CASSERGGPLYGYTF.

The genes are TRBV11-3 and TRBJ2-3, with D perhaps matching TRBD2 (5 bases). Germline assignment: CDR1 SGHNT and CDR2 YENEEA. The CDR3 spans 16 residues. V was pared by 1 base and J by 5 bases, with 16 bases between. CDR3 protein: CASSLGPAALEDTQYF. The CDR3 nucleotides read TGTGCCAGCAGCTTAGGGCCAGCGGCCTTGGAAGATACGCAGTATTTT.

The V call is TRBV5-1, the J call TRBJ2-7, with a weak D call TRBD2 (5 bases). V was trimmed by 1 base and J by 5 bases, leaving 19 bases between them. The CDR3 spans 16 residues. Germline V gives CDR1 SGHRS, CDR2 YFSETQ. CDR3 coding DNA: TGCGCCAGCAGCTTGAATCCGGAGGCAAGTAGTAACGAGCAGTACTTC. It translates to CASSLNPEASSNEQYF.

This chain uses TRBV4-1 with TRBJ2-7, with 14 bases aligning to TRBD2. From germline, CDR1 is MGHRA and CDR2 YSYEKL. The CDR3 covers 20 residues. V lost 4 bases to trimming and J lost 2 bases; unmatched junction nucleotides: 16. CDR3 region: CASSRIPGLAGVGFTYEQYF. The DNA of the CDR3 is TGCGCCAGCAGCCGAATTCCGGGACTAGCGGGAGTGGGATTTACCTACGAGCAGTACTTC.

The chain carries TRBV27 and TRBJ2-1, with 12 bases that match TRBD2. V was clipped by 5 bases and J by 6 bases; unmatched bases: 5. This CDR3 contains 15 residues. Looked up from germline, CDR1 is MNHEY and CDR2 is SMNVEV (reference sequence). CDR3 DNA: TGTGCCAGCAGTCCCAGACTAGCGGGAGTCAATGAGCAGTTCTTC. This translates into CASSPRLAGVNEQFF.

The CDR3 bases are TGTGCCAGCAGCGCGACCAGGGACAGGCCAAACACTGAAGCTTTCTTT. Translation gives CASSATRDRPNTEAFF. V is TRBV9 and J is TRBJ1-1, with 8 bases fitting TRBD1. The V and J ends lost 3 bases and 2 bases, in that order; junction bases with no gene match: 9. The germline V gene encodes CDR1 SGDLS and CDR2 YYNGEE. This CDR3 contains 16 residues.

This clone has a handful of counts. J is TRBJ2-7 and V is TRBV5-8; 8 bases align to TRBD2. Germline V gives CDR1 SGHTS, CDR2 YDEGEE. This CDR3 has 15 amino acids. V was clipped by 0 bases and J by 2 bases; unmatched bases: 4. The CDR3 reads CASSLVGLGAYEQYF. The CDR3 DNA is TGTGCCAGCAGCTTGGTGGGACTAGGTGCCTACGAGCAGTACTTC. Based on the CDR3 plus reference TRBV5-8 and TRBJ2-7, the full variable domain is EAGVTQSPTHLIKTRGQQATLRCSPISGHTSVYWYQQALGLGLQFLLWYDEGEERNRGNFPPRFSGRQFPNYSSELNVNALELEDSALYLCASSLVGLGAYEQYFGPGTRLTVT.

The rearrangement uses TRBV7-8 and TRBJ1-5, with a weak D call TRBD1 (6 bases). CDR1 is SGHVS and CDR2 is FQNEAQ in the germline V gene. CDR3 size: 15 residues. V gave up 0 bases and J gave up 8 bases, with 14 bases separating them. The CDR3 region has the DNA TGTGCCAGCAGCTTAGCGGGGGGGGGCCCTAAGCCCCAGCATTTT. Translated: CASSLAGGGPKPQHF.

The chain employs TRBV5-6 and TRBJ2-7; 12 nucleotides align to TRBD2. J lost 3 bases, V lost 4 bases, and 5 bases had no gene match. The CDR3 is 15 amino acids. Per the germline V gene, CDR1 is SGHDT and CDR2 is YYEEEE. Here the CDR3 DNA reads TGTGCCAGCAGCCCAGGGACTAGCGGGTACTACGAGCAGTACTTC. Encoded protein: CASSPGTSGYYEQYF.

J is TRBJ2-5 and V is TRBV2; 9 positions agree with TRBD1. The CDR3 is made up of 14 amino acids. Losses at the gene ends were 4 bases for V and 5 bases for J; bases not matched to a gene: 5. Germline CDR1 reads SNHLY; CDR2 reads FYNNEI. The CDR3 DNA reads TGTGCCAGCAGTGTAGGGACAGGGAGGGAGACCCAGTACTTC. It encodes CASSVGTGRETQYF.

This clone is a singleton in its sample. This chain connects TRBV4-1 to TRBJ2-5; 7 positions agree with TRBD2. CDR1 is MGHRA and CDR2 is YSYEKL in the germline V gene. This CDR3 has 16 amino acids. J lost 5 bases, V lost 2 bases, and 11 bases had no gene match. The CDR3 protein is CASSQYPTSARETQYF. CDR3 bases: TGCGCCAGCAGCCAATACCCCACTAGCGCCAGGGAGACCCAGTACTTC.

The V gene is TRBV28, the J gene TRBJ2-1; TRBD2 aligns across 12 bases. V lost 0 bases, J lost 7 bases, and 4 bases stayed unmatched. This CDR3 region has 16 residues. The germline CDR1 and CDR2 sequences are MDHEN and SYDVKM. This CDR3 is CASSLWTSGRINEQFF. CDR3 DNA sequence: TGTGCCAGCAGTTTATGGACTAGCGGGAGAATAAATGAGCAGTTCTTC. The entire variable domain, with the rest obtained from reference TRBV28 and TRBJ2-1, is as follows: DVKVTQSSRYLVKRTGEKVFLECVQDMDHENMFWYRQDPGLGLRLIYFSYDVKMKEKGDIPEGYSVSREKKERFSLILESASTNQTSMYLCASSLWTSGRINEQFFGPGTRLTVL.